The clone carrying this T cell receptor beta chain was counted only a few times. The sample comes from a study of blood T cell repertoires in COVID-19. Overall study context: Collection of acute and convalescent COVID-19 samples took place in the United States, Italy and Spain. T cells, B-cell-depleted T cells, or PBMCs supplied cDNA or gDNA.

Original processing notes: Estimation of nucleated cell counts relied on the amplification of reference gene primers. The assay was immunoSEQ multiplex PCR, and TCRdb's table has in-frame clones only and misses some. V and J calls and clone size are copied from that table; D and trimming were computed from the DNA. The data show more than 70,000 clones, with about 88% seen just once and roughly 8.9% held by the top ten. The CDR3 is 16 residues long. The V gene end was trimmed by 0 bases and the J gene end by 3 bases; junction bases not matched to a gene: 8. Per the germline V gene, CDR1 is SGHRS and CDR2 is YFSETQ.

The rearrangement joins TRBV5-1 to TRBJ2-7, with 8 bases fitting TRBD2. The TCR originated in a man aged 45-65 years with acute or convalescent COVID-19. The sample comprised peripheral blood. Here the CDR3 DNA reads TGCGCCAGCAGCTTGGATGTTAGCGGGGCTCGCTACGAGCAGTACTTC. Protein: CASSLDVSGARYEQYF. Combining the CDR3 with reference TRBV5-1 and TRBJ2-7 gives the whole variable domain KAGVTQTPRYLIKTRGQQVTLSCSPISGHRSVSWYQQTPGQGLQFLFEYFSETQRNKGNFPGRFSGRQFSNSRSEMNVSTLELGDSALYLCASSLDVSGARYEQYFGPGTRLTVT.